Only a few counts were recorded for the clone carrying this TCR beta chain. The record originates from a study of early T cells in non-severe SARS-CoV-2 infection. TCRdb re-derived calls from the 5' RACE reads in MiXCR, one entry per CDR3 protein. The sample has 30,000 to 40,000 distinct CDR3 sequences; over 6% are singletons. In germline, CDR1 is KGHSH, CDR2 LQKENI. Trimming shortened V by 2 bases and J by 4 bases, and 14 bases separated the two germline ends. CDR3 size: 15 residues. This TCR came from an adult who was a healthcare worker with PCR-confirmed SARS-CoV-2 infection or an uninfected control (not recorded which). The specimen was whole blood, collected at baseline. The chain has TRBV18 and TRBJ1-1; D possibly corresponds to TRBD1 (6 bases). This CDR3 reads CASSPRDTRSTEAFF. The CDR3 nucleotides are TGTGCCAGCTCACCAAGGGACACACGGAGCACTGAAGCTTTCTTT.